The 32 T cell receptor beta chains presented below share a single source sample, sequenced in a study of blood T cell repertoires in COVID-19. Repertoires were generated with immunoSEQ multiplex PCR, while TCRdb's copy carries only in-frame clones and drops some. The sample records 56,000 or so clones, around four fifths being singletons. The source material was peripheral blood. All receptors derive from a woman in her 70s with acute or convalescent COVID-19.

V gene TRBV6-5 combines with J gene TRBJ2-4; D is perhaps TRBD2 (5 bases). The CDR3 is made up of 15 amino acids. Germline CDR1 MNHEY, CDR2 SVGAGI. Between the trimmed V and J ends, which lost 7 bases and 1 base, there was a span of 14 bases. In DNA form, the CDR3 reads TGTGCCAGCAAATCGGGGATCATGGCCAAAAACATTCAGTACTTC. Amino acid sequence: CASKSGIMAKNIQYF.

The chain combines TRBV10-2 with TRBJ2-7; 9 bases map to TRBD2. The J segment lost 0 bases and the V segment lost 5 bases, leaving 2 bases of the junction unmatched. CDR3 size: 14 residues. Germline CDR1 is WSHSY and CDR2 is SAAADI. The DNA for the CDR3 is TGCGCCAGCAGTAGCGGGGGGCGCTCCTACGAGCAGTACTTC. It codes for CASSSGGRSYEQYF.

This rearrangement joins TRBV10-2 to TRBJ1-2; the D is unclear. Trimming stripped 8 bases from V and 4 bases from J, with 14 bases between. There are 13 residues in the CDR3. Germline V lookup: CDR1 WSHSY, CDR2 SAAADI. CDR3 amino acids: CASLKPDGYGYTF. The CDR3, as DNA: TGCGCCAGCCTTAAGCCCGATGGCTATGGCTACACCTTC.

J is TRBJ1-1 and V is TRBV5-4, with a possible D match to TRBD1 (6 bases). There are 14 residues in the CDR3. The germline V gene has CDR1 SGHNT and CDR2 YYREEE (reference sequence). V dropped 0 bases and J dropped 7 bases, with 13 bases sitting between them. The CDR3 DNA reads TGTGCCAGCAGCTTGGTGGCCCGAGGGGGTGAAGCTTTCTTT. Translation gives CASSLVARGGEAFF.

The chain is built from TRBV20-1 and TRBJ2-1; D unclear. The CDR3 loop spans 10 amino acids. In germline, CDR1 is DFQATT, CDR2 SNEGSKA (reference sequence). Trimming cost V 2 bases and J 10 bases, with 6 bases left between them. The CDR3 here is CSARFVEQFF. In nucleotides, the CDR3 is TGCAGTGCTAGATTCGTAGAGCAGTTCTTC.

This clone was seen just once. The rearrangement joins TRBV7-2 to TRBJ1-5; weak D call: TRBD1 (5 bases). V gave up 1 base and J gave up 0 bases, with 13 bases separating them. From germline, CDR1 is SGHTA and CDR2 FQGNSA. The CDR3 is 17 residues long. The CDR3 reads CASSLGRGTNSNQPQHF. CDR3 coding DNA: TGTGCCAGCAGCTTAGGCCGCGGGACTAATAGCAATCAGCCCCAGCATTTT.

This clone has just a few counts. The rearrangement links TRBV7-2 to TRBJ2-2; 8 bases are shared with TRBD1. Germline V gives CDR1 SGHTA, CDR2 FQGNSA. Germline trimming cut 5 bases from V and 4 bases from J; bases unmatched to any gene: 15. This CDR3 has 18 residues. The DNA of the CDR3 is TGTGCCAGCAGCGACGGACAGGGAGGATGGTCGGCCACCGGGGAGCTGTTTTTT. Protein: CASSDGQGGWSATGELFF.

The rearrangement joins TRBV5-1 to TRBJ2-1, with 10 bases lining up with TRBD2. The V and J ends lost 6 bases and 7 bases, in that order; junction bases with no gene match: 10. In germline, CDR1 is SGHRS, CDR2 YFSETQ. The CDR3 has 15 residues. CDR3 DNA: TGCGCCAGCACCTCCCGAGCGGGGGGGTTAAATGAGCAGTTCTTC. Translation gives CASTSRAGGLNEQFF. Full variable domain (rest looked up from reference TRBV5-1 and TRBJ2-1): KAGVTQTPRYLIKTRGQQVTLSCSPISGHRSVSWYQQTPGQGLQFLFEYFSETQRNKGNFPGRFSGRQFSNSRSEMNVSTLELGDSALYLCASTSRAGGLNEQFFGPGTRLTVL.

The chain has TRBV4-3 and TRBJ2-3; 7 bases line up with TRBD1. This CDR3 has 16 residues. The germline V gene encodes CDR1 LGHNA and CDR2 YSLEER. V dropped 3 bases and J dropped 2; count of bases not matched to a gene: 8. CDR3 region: CASSQRAGGPTDTQYF. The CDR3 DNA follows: TGCGCCAGCAGCCAGCGGGCAGGGGGTCCCACAGATACGCAGTATTTT.

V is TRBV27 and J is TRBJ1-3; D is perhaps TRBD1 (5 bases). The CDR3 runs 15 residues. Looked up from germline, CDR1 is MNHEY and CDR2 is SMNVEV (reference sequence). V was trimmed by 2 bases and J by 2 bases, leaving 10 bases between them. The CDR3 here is CASSLSPGAGNTIYF. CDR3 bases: TGTGCCAGCAGTTTAAGTCCGGGGGCTGGAAACACCATATATTTT.

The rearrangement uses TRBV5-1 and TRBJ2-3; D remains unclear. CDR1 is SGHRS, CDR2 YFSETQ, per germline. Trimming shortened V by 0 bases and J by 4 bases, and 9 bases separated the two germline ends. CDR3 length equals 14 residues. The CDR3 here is CASSLDHSADTQYF. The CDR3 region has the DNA TGCGCCAGCAGCTTGGACCACAGTGCAGATACGCAGTATTTT.

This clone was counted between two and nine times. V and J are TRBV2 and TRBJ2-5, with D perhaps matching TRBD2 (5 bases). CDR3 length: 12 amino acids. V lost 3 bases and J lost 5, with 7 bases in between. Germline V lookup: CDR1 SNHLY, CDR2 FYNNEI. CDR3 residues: CASSEGEETQYF. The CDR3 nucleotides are TGTGCCAGCAGTGAGGGAGAGGAGACCCAGTACTTC. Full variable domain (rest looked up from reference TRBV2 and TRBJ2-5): EPEVTQTPSHQVTQMGQEVILRCVPISNHLYFYWYRQILGQKVEFLVSFYNNEISEKSEIFDDQFSVERPDGSNFTLKIRSTKLEDSAMYFCASSEGEETQYFGPGTRLLVL.

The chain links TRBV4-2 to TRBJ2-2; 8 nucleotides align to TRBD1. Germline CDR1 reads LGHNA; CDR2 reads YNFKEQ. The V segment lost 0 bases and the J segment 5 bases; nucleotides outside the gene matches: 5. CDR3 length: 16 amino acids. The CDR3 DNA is TGTGCCAGCAGCCAAGACTACAGGGGGTATACCGGGGAGCTGTTTTTT. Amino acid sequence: CASSQDYRGYTGELFF.

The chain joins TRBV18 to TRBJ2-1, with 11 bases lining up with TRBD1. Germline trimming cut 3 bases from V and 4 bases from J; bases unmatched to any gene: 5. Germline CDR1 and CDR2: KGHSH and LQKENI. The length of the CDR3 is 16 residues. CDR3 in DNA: TGTGCCAGCTCACCCCGGGACAGGGGGGGATACAATGAGCAGTTCTTC. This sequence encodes CASSPRDRGGYNEQFF.

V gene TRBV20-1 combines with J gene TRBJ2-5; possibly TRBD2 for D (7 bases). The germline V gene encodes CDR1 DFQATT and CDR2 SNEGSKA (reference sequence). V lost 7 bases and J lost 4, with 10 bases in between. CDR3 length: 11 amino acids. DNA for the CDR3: TGCAGTGGTAGGGGGGGAGAGACCCAGTACTTC. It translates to CSGRGGETQYF.

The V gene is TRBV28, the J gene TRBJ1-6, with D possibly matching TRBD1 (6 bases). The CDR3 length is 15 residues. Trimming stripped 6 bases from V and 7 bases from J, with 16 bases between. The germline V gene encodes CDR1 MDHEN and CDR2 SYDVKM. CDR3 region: CASRLGRGKNSPLHF. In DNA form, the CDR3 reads TGTGCCAGCAGGTTGGGCAGGGGAAAAAATTCACCCCTCCACTTT.

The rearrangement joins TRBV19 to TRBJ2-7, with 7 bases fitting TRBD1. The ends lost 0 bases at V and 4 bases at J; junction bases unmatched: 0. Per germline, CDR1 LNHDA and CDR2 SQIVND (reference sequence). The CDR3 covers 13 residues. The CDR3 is CASSIDRGYEQYF. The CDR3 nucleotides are TGTGCCAGTAGTATAGACAGGGGGTACGAGCAGTACTTC.

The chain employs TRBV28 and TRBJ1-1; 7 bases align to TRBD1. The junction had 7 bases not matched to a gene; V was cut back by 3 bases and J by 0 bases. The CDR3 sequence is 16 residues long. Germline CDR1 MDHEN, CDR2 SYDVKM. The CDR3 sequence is CASSFPKTGMNTEAFF. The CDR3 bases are TGTGCCAGCAGTTTCCCAAAGACAGGGATGAACACTGAAGCTTTCTTT. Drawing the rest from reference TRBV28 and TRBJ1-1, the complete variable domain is DVKVTQSSRYLVKRTGEKVFLECVQDMDHENMFWYRQDPGLGLRLIYFSYDVKMKEKGDIPEGYSVSREKKERFSLILESASTNQTSMYLCASSFPKTGMNTEAFFGQGTRLTVV.

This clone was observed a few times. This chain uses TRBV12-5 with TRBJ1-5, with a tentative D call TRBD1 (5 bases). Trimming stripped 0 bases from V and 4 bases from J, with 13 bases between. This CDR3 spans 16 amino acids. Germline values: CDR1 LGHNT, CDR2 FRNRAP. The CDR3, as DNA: TGTGCTAGTGGTTTGGTATGGGGGGACCCTAATCAGCCCCAGCATTTT. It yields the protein CASGLVWGDPNQPQHF.

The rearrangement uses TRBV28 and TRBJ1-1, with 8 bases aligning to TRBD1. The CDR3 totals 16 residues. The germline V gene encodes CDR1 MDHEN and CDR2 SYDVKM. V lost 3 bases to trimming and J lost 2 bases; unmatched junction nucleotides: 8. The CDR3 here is CASSLTGRGLNTEAFF. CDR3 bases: TGTGCCAGCAGTTTGACCGGCAGGGGGCTAAACACTGAAGCTTTCTTT.

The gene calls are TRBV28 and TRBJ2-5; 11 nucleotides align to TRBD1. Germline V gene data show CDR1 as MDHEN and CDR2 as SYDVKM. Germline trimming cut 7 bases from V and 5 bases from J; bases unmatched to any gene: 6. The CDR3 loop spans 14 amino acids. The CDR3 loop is CASNQGQGVETQYF. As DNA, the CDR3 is TGTGCCAGCAACCAGGGACAGGGGGTGGAGACCCAGTACTTC.

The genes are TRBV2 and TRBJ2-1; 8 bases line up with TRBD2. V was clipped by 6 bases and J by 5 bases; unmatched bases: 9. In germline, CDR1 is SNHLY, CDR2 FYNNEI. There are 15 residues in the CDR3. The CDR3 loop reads CASRKKLAADNEQFF. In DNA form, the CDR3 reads TGTGCCAGCAGAAAGAAACTAGCGGCTGACAATGAGCAGTTCTTC.

CDR3 amino acids: CASSQLQTGAAFF. The DNA for the CDR3 is TGTGCCAGCAGCCAATTACAGACAGGGGCTGCTTTCTTT. The chain employs TRBV3-1 (or the pseudogene TRBV3-2) and TRBJ1-1; 8 bases fit TRBD1. J was trimmed by 11 bases and V by 2 bases; bases with no gene match: 7. The CDR3 length is 13 residues. Germline CDR1 and CDR2: LGHDT and YNNKEL (reference sequence).

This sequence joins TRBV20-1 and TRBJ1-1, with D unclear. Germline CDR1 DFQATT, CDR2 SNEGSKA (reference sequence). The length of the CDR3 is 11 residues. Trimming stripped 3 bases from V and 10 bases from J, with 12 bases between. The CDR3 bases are TGCAGTGCTAGTCTCGACTCATCAGCTTTCTTT. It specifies CSASLDSSAFF.

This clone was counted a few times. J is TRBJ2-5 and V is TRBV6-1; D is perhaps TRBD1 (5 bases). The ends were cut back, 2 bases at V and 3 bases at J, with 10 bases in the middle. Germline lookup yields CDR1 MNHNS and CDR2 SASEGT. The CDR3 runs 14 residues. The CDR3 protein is CASSERTNKETQYF. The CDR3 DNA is TGTGCCAGCAGTGAAAGGACAAACAAAGAGACCCAGTACTTC.

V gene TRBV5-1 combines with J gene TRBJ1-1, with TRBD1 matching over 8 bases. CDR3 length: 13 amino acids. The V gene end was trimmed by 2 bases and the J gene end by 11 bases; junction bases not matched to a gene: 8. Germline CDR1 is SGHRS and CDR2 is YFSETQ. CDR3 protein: CASSLAPQGAAFF. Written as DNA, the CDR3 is TGCGCCAGCAGCTTAGCCCCCCAGGGGGCGGCTTTCTTT.

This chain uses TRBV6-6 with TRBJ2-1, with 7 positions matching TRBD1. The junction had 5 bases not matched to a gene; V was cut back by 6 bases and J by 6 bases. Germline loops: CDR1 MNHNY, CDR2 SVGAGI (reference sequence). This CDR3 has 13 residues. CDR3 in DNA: TGTGCCAGCAGACCCACAGGGGTCAATGAGCAGTTCTTC. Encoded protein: CASRPTGVNEQFF.

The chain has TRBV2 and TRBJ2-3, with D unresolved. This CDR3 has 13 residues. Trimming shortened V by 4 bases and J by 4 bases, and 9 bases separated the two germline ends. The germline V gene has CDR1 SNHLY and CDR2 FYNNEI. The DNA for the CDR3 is TGTGCCAGCAGTGGATTTCGGGCAGATACGCAGTATTTT. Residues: CASSGFRADTQYF.

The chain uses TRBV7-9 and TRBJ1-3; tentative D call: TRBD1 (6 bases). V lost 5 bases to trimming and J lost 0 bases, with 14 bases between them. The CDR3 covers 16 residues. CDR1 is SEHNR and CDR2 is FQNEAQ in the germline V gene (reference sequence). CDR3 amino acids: CASSRASGDSGNTIYF. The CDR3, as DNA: TGTGCCAGCAGCAGGGCCTCAGGGGACTCTGGAAACACCATATATTTT.

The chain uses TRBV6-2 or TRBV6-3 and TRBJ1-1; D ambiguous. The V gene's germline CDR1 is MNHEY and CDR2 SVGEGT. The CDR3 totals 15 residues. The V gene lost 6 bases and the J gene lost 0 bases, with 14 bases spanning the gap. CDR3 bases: TGTGCCAGCAGCCCGCTGCGCGGGGTGAACACTGAAGCTTTCTTT. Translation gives CASSPLRGVNTEAFF.

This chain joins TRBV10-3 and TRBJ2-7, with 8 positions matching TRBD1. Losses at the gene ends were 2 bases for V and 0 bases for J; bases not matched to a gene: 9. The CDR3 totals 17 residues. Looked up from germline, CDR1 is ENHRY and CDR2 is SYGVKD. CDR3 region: CAISERTGTKSSYEQYF. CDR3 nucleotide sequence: TGTGCCATCAGTGAGAGGACAGGGACAAAAAGCTCCTACGAGCAGTACTTC.

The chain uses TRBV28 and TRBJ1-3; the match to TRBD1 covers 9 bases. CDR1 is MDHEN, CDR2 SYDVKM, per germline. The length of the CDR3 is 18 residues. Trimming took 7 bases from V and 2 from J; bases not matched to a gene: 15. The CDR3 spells CASTPGGGTGSTGNTIYF. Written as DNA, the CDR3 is TGTGCCAGCACCCCTGGCGGCGGGACAGGGAGTACTGGAAACACCATATATTTT.